Here is one TCR beta chain with its context. Its antigen remains unidentified. At one end the junction does not follow the germline gene, possibly because of a read error. This sample is drawn from a study of T cells in narcolepsy. Study outcomes and limitations: Some memory CD4+ repertoires had no autoreactive clone sequences.

The CDR3 length is 14 residues. The germline gives CDR1 KGHSH, CDR2 LQKENI. Assay used: immunoSEQ multiplex PCR; TCRdb lists only in-frame clones, some missing. The sample gives tens of thousands of clones, around 85% of which show up once; 1.6% is in the top ten. Sequencing was performed on CD45RA- memory CD4+ T cells from PBMCs. The genes are TRBV18 and TRBJ1-6, with D unclear. The sequence came from a human donor with narcolepsy. CDR3 in DNA: TGTGCCGGCTCACCTTTGGAGATCAATTCACCCCTCCACTTT. It yields the protein CAGSPLEINSPLHF.